The 8 T cell receptor beta chains reported below all come from one sample, sequenced in a study of T cells in Graves' hyperthyroidism and ophthalmopathy. TCR beta CDR3 regions were amplified from RNA transcripts. The HTBI primer set drove a first-round RT-PCR of the TCR CDR3. MiXCR, applied by TCRdb to the multiplex PCR reads, yields one record per CDR3 protein. Among hundreds of thousands of distinct CDR3 sequences, under 15% were seen once, and the ten largest hold around 4.5%. The sequenced material came from blood. These receptors all stem from a woman in her 40s with Graves' ophthalmopathy.

This clonotype was seen a few times. CDR3 sequence: CATSDGAEETQYF. CDR3 coding DNA: TGTGCCACCAGTGATGGGGCAGAAGAGACCCAGTACTTC. This chain connects TRBV24-1 to TRBJ2-5, with a tentative D call TRBD1 (5 bases). The CDR3 consists of 13 residues. Germline loops: CDR1 KGHDR, CDR2 SFDVKD. V lost 3 bases and J 3 bases, leaving 7 bases between the germline ends.

This clonotype showed up many times. The chain is built from TRBV12-3 or TRBV12-4 and TRBJ2-6; D is possibly TRBD1 (5 bases). Trimming removed 10 bases from V and 3 bases from J, with 16 bases in between. This CDR3 is built from 15 residues. The CDR3: CATAVQAYGANVLTF. As DNA, the CDR3 is TGTGCCACCGCCGTACAGGCGTATGGGGCCAACGTCCTGACTTTC.

This chain links TRBV6-1 with TRBJ1-3; perhaps TRBD1 as D (6 bases). Trimming took off 4 bases at V and 7 bases at J, with 14 bases between the two ends. This CDR3 is 14 amino acids long. Germline CDR1 MNHNS, CDR2 SASEGT. CDR3 in amino acids: CASSVTGQGNTIYF. The CDR3 DNA reads as TGTGCCAGCAGTGTGACCGGGCAGGGGAACACCATATATTTT.

V is TRBV11-2 and J is TRBJ2-5; TRBD1 or TRBD2 may be the D gene (5 bases each). The CDR3 covers 14 residues. The V gene's germline CDR1 is SGHAT and CDR2 FQNNGV. V lost 6 bases to trimming and J lost 5 bases, with 16 bases between them. This chain's CDR3 is CASRRMGEGETQYF. CDR3 bases: TGTGCCAGCAGAAGAATGGGGGAAGGGGAGACCCAGTACTTC.

This clonotype came up many times. This chain uses TRBV28 with TRBJ1-1; D perhaps matches TRBD1 (6 bases). CDR3 length equals 16 residues. The germline CDR1 and CDR2 sequences are MDHEN and SYDVKM. Trimming took 2 bases from V and 5 from J, leaving 18 bases between them. The CDR3 sequence is CASSLNVGGGATEAFF. In nucleotides, the CDR3 is TGTGCCAGCAGTTTAAACGTAGGCGGGGGCGCAACTGAAGCTTTCTTT.

On this clonotype itself: It may be a read error: a sequence one base away is much more abundant. The J gene is TRBJ2-7, the V gene TRBV28; no definite D call. V was shortened by 9 bases and J by 3 bases, with 12 bases between the two germline ends. CDR3 size: 12 residues. Germline CDR1 reads MDHEN; CDR2 reads SYDVKM. Here the CDR3 reads CARTINSYEQYF. The CDR3 DNA reads TGTGCCAGAACCATTAATAGCTACGAGCAGTACTTC.

The chain links TRBV9 to TRBJ2-5; D is ambiguous. CDR1 is SGDLS, CDR2 YYNGEE, per germline. The CDR3 loop spans 15 amino acids. Between the trimmed V and J ends, which lost 4 bases and 1 base, there was a span of 14 bases. CDR3 amino acids: CASSPSPWGQETQYF. The CDR3 DNA sequence: TGTGCCAGCAGCCCGAGCCCTTGGGGCCAAGAGACCCAGTACTTC.

As concerns this clonotype: Compared with germline, one end of the junction differs, possibly owing to a read error. The gene calls are TRBV2 and TRBJ1-3, with a weak D call TRBD1 (5 bases). Germline V lookup: CDR1 SNHLY, CDR2 FYNNEI. The CDR3 consists of 14 residues. The CDR3 region has the DNA TGTGTCAGCAGCGCTTGGGGGGGAACCGACACCATATATTTT. Amino acid sequence: CVSSAWGGTDTIYF.